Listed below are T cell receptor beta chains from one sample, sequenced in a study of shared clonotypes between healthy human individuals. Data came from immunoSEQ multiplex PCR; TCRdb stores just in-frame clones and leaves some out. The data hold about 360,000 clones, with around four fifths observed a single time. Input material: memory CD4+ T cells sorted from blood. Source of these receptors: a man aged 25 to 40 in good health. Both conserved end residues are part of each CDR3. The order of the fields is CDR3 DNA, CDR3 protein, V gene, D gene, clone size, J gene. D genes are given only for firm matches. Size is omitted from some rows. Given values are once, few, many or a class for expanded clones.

TGTGCCAGCAGTTTATGGGACAGGAGAGATACGCAGTATTTT,CASSLWDRRDTQYF,TRBV27,TRBD1,NA,TRBJ2-3
TGCGCCAGCAGCACCGCGACTAGCGGGAGTGGCGAGCAGTACTTC,CASSTATSGSGEQYF,TRBV5-1,TRBD2,NA,TRBJ2-7
TGTGCCAGCAGCACCCAAACAGGGGGCGGCGAGCAGTACTTC,CASSTQTGGGEQYF,TRBV7-2,TRBD1,once,TRBJ2-7
TGCGCCAGCAGCCTGACTAGCGGCGGGGGGGCTAGCACAGATACGCAGTATTTT,CASSLTSGGGASTDTQYF,TRBV5-1,TRBD2,NA,TRBJ2-3
TGTGCCAGCAGTGAAGTAGGGGTTGGCTACACCTTC,CASSEVGVGYTF,TRBV25-1,NA,NA,TRBJ1-2
TGTGCCAGCAGCTCTCGGGACAGCATTAATGAAAAACTGTTTTTT,CASSSRDSINEKLFF,TRBV7-9,TRBD1,NA,TRBJ1-4
TGTGCCAGCAGCCAAGATTTAGGACAGAACACAGATACGCAGTATTTT,CASSQDLGQNTDTQYF,TRBV4-2,NA,NA,TRBJ2-3
TGTGCCAGCAGTCGTTGGACAGGGGAGACCCAGTACTTC,CASSRWTGETQYF,TRBV6-6,TRBD1,few,TRBJ2-5
TGTGCCAGCAGCGACCTTGGGGTCTCCTACAATGAGCAGTTCTTC,CASSDLGVSYNEQFF,TRBV7-9,NA,many,TRBJ2-1
TGCGCCAGCAGCTTGGGTCTGGGAACCACGAATGAGCAGTTCTTC,CASSLGLGTTNEQFF,TRBV5-1,NA,NA,TRBJ2-1
TGTGCCAGCAGTGAGGGACTAGCGGGAGAAGGGTTCTTC,CASSEGLAGEGFF,TRBV2,TRBD2,NA,TRBJ2-1
TGTGCCAGCAGTTTCCCCAGGGGGCGCGGCTACACCTTC,CASSFPRGRGYTF,TRBV28,TRBD1,NA,TRBJ1-2
TGCGCCAGCAGCCGGGGACAGGGTAACTATGGCTACACCTTC,CASSRGQGNYGYTF,TRBV5-1,TRBD1,NA,TRBJ1-2
TGTGCCAGCAGCACCCACCGAGCCGGGACTAGCGGGACCAATGAGCAGTTCTTC,CASSTHRAGTSGTNEQFF,TRBV7-9,TRBD2,NA,TRBJ2-1
TGTGCCAGCAGCTTGTTACAGGGGGCGGGTGAGACCCAGTACTTC,CASSLLQGAGETQYF,TRBV7-3,TRBD1,few,TRBJ2-5
TGTGCCAGCAGCTTAAATCACCCCGAAAAACTGTTTTTT,CASSLNHPEKLFF,TRBV7-9,NA,NA,TRBJ1-4
TGCGCCAGCAGCGGCGGGACACCTAAGAACTATGGCTACACCTTC,CASSGGTPKNYGYTF,TRBV5-1,NA,few,TRBJ1-2
TGTGCCAGCAGGCGGGGGGGAGTAAGCCACGAGCAGTACTTC,CASRRGGVSHEQYF,TRBV6-5,TRBD2,NA,TRBJ2-7
TGTGCCAGCAGCCCATTATCACTTCAAGGGGTGTTGGGTGAAAAACTGTTTTTT,CASSPLSLQGVLGEKLFF,TRBV28,NA,many,TRBJ1-4
TGTGCCAGCAGCCTAACAGGGGTCGAAAACACCATATATTTT,CASSLTGVENTIYF,TRBV7-9,TRBD1,NA,TRBJ1-3
TGTGCCAGCTCACCGGACTACGAGCAGTACTTC,CASSPDYEQYF,TRBV18,NA,NA,TRBJ2-7
TGTGCCGTCTCCGAAAGGGGAGATCAGCCCCAGCATTTT,CAVSERGDQPQHF,TRBV10-3,NA,few,TRBJ1-5
TGTGCCAGCAGCTTTCCCCGATCTGGCACCATATATTTT,CASSFPRSGTIYF,TRBV5-6,NA,NA,TRBJ1-3
TGTGCCAGCTCACACGGACTAGCGGGAGGGGGGCTCGAGCAGTACTTC,CASSHGLAGGGLEQYF,TRBV18,TRBD2,NA,TRBJ2-7
TGTGCCAGCAGCTCACTAGCGGGGGTGGTGAATGAGCAGTTCTTC,CASSSLAGVVNEQFF,TRBV11-2,TRBD2,NA,TRBJ2-1
TGTGCCCTTGGACTAGCGGGAGGCCTCCGCTCCTACAATGAGCAGTTCTTC,CALGLAGGLRSYNEQFF,TRBV2,TRBD2,NA,TRBJ2-1
TGTGCTAGTGGTTTGTGGGCCGGAGGTGGCTACACCTTC,CASGLWAGGGYTF,TRBV12-5,NA,NA,TRBJ1-2
TGTGCCAGCTCGGAGGGGACACCCTCCTACGAGCAGTACTTC,CASSEGTPSYEQYF,TRBV18,NA,NA,TRBJ2-7
TGTGCCAGCAGCTTAGGGGACTACAATGAGCAGTTCTTC,CASSLGDYNEQFF,TRBV7-8,NA,NA,TRBJ2-1
TGCGCCAGCAGCTTGACCGGGGCCAACGTCCTGACTTTC,CASSLTGANVLTF,TRBV5-1,NA,NA,TRBJ2-6
TGTGCCAGCAGTGAAGCAAGGGGCACTGAAGCTTTCTTT,CASSEARGTEAFF,TRBV6-1,NA,NA,TRBJ1-1
TGTGCCAGCACCCCCTCGTTGAGCACAGATACGCAGTATTTT,CASTPSLSTDTQYF,TRBV14,NA,NA,TRBJ2-3
TGTGCCAGCAGCTTGTGGGAGGCTTCCTACGAGCAGTACTTC,CASSLWEASYEQYF,TRBV7-9,NA,NA,TRBJ2-7
TGTGCCAGCAGCGTAGGGGGGCCAGACTACGAGCAGTACTTC,CASSVGGPDYEQYF,TRBV9,NA,NA,TRBJ2-7
TGTGCCAGCACCCGGGACGCCGTAAATCAGCCCCAGCATTTT,CASTRDAVNQPQHF,TRBV28,NA,NA,TRBJ1-5
TGTGCCAGCAGCACTAAACAGGTGGGGAGCAATCAGCCCCAGCATTTT,CASSTKQVGSNQPQHF,TRBV7-6,NA,NA,TRBJ1-5
TGTGCCAGCAGCTACAAAGGCGTGGTACGGGACGGGGAGCTGTTTTTT,CASSYKGVVRDGELFF,TRBV27,NA,many,TRBJ2-2
TGTGCCAGCAGCCAAACCGGTCGCTACACCTTC,CASSQTGRYTF,TRBV28,NA,NA,TRBJ1-2
TGTGCCAGCAGCTCCCCCTGGGACGAGCAGTACTTC,CASSSPWDEQYF,TRBV5-4,NA,NA,TRBJ2-7
TGTGCCAGCAGCTCCGCGGGGGAGGGCACAGATACGCAGTATTTT,CASSSAGEGTDTQYF,TRBV5-4,TRBD2,NA,TRBJ2-3
TGTGCCAGCAGTTACTCCCAGCCAGGGGGCTATGGCTACACCTTC,CASSYSQPGGYGYTF,TRBV6-5,TRBD1,NA,TRBJ1-2
TGTGCCAGCAGCTTAACTGGTATAGGCAATGAAAAACTGTTTTTT,CASSLTGIGNEKLFF,TRBV11-2,NA,NA,TRBJ1-4
TGTGCCAGCAGTCCAACCCCCGGTCGGGGCTACACCTTC,CASSPTPGRGYTF,TRBV6-5,NA,many,TRBJ1-2
TGTGCCAGCAGTTCCCGGAGGGCCAACTTAAAAGGGCAGTACTTC,CASSSRRANLKGQYF,TRBV27,NA,NA,TRBJ2-7
TGTGCCAGCAGCTCGGACGGGTACGAGCAGTACTTC,CASSSDGYEQYF,TRBV7-2,NA,NA,TRBJ2-7
TGTGCCAGCAGCCCCTCGCCCAACAACCACGAGCAGTACTTC,CASSPSPNNHEQYF,TRBV9,NA,few,TRBJ2-7
TGTGCCATCTCGTCCTCGGGGGGCTCCTACGAGCAGTACTTC,CAISSSGGSYEQYF,TRBV10-3,TRBD2,NA,TRBJ2-7
TGTGCCAGCACCCCCCCGACGCGGAACTATGGCTACACCTTC,CASTPPTRNYGYTF,TRBV28,NA,NA,TRBJ1-2
TGCGCCAGCAGCTCAGGGACAGGCTGGGCCTACGAGCAGTACTTC,CASSSGTGWAYEQYF,TRBV5-1,TRBD1,NA,TRBJ2-7
TGTGCCAGCAGTTTAGGGGGCGCGGGTATTTCACCCCTCCACTTT,CASSLGGAGISPLHF,TRBV27,NA,NA,TRBJ1-6